The rows below give T cell receptor beta chains drawn from one sample of a study of T cells in Graves' hyperthyroidism and ophthalmopathy. TCRdb reprocessed the multiplex PCR reads via MiXCR and lists one record per CDR3 protein. The sample includes about 610,000 distinct CDR3 sequences, approximately 14% of them seen just once. Sequencing was carried out using blood. These receptors all stem from a woman aged 40 to 50 with Graves' ophthalmopathy. The CDR3 runs from the conserved cysteine through the conserved F or W. Where a row states a size, it is once, few, many or the class of an expanded clone; other rows omit it.

>TRBJ1-2|many|TRBV6-2/TRBV6-3
CASESPLQGNYGYTF
>TRBJ1-3|many|TRBV27
CARLEPARCAGNTIYF
>TRBJ2-3|many|TRBV12-3/TRBV12-4
CASSFGKVTDTQYF
>TRBJ2-2|few|TRBV20-1
CSAGEGAGGGTGELFF
>TRBJ1-1|few|TRBV3-1
CASSRTEDEAFF
>TRBJ1-5|.|TRBV20-1
CSAREDLQTGGFFNQPQHF
>TRBJ2-2|many|TRBV27
CASSSQGTLNTGELFF
>TRBJ2-7|few|TRBV4-1
CASSQAPGQAYEQYF
>TRBJ2-7|many|TRBV20-1
CSARTTLSYEQYF
>TRBJ1-1|.|TRBV9
CASSVGGGEAFF
>TRBJ2-7|.|TRBV20-1
CSAMAAGPGVSEQYF
>TRBJ2-5|.|TRBV5-1
CASSLDSPPVETQYF
>TRBJ1-1|many|TRBV7-9
CASSLAEGPEAFF
>TRBJ2-6|.|TRBV25-1
CASDSNSGANVLTF
>TRBJ2-7|many|TRBV7-8
CASIPGDRSYEQYF
>TRBJ2-7|many|TRBV20-1
CSARITGAGEQYF
>TRBJ2-3|.|TRBV6-5
CASSYWSRTDTQYF
>TRBJ2-5|few|TRBV28
CASSLVLQGRTPVETQYF
>TRBJ2-7|many|TRBV7-8
CASSPRGARGKAYEQYF
>TRBJ1-1|.|TRBV6-1
CASSGVYTGGFTEAFF
>TRBJ1-1|many|TRBV7-3
CASSLTTGTEAFF
>TRBJ2-7|.|TRBV7-6
CASSLDSQSSGKQYF
>TRBJ2-7|.|TRBV6-2/TRBV6-3
CASSYSILQGPHEQYF
>TRBJ2-4|few|TRBV2
CASSGISIAKNIQYF
>TRBJ1-5|.|TRBV11-2
CASSLGTGISNQPQHF
>TRBJ2-5|many|TRBV7-2
CASRLSETQYF
>TRBJ2-7|many|TRBV28
CASSLRLAGAYEQYF
>TRBJ2-6|few|TRBV28
CASRIDRFGGSGANVLTF
>TRBJ1-1|many|TRBV19
CASSITGRNTEAFF
>TRBJ2-5|many|TRBV7-3
CASSLTKQETQYF
>TRBJ2-7|.|TRBV28
CASGGTNGGPHF